A single sample gave rise to the 17 T cell receptor beta chains below, sequenced in a study of beta chain features in type 1 diabetes. What was sequenced were expressed TCRB transcripts, since all of the isolated RNA had been reverse transcribed. The assay was immunoSEQ multiplex PCR, and TCRdb's table has in-frame clones only and misses some. Of hundreds of thousands of clones in the sample, around an eighth were seen once. Which antigens these TCRs recognize remains unknown. The study, taken as a whole, reports: TCRB CDR3s were moderately but significantly shorter in Type 1 diabetes patients in all four CD4+ subsets.

Sequencing was carried out using naive CD4+ T cells from blood. The receptors originated from a man aged 18 to 35 with type 1 diabetes.

This clone has just a few counts. The chain joins TRBV11-2 to TRBJ2-5; D possibly uses TRBD1 or TRBD2 (6 bases each). With 3 bases removed from V and 3 bases from J, the gap between germline ends came to 17 bases. The germline CDR1 and CDR2 sequences are SGHAT and FQNNGV. This CDR3 contains 16 residues. The CDR3, as DNA: TGTGCCAGCAGCTTTCGCTGGACGGGGGCGGAAGAGACCCAGTACTTC. It codes for CASSFRWTGAEETQYF. Full variable domain (outside the CDR3, taken from reference TRBV11-2 and TRBJ2-5): EAGVAQSPRYKIIEKRQSVAFWCNPISGHATLYWYQQILGQGPKLLIQFQNNGVVDDSQLPKDRFSAERLKGVDSTLKIQPAKLEDSAVYLCASSFRWTGAEETQYFGPGTRLLVL.

This clone appeared a few times. The chain employs TRBV12-5 and TRBJ2-1, with no clear D. Germline lookup yields CDR1 LGHNT and CDR2 FRNRAP. The V end lost 1 base, the J end lost 6 bases, and 4 bases lay between the germline ends. This CDR3 is 12 amino acids long. The CDR3 loop reads CASGLDLNEQFF. For the CDR3, the DNA is TGTGCTAGTGGTTTGGATCTCAATGAGCAGTTCTTC.

This clone was picked up a small number of times. The genes are TRBV28 and TRBJ2-3; D gene uncertain. Germline-derived CDR1 and CDR2 are MDHEN and SYDVKM. Trimming stripped 6 bases from V and 6 bases from J, with 7 bases between. CDR3 length equals 11 residues. The CDR3 region has the DNA TGTGCCAGCAGACATCGGGATACGCAGTATTTT. Its translation: CASRHRDTQYF.

The chain combines TRBV25-1 with TRBJ2-7; D remains unclear. Trimming cost V 4 bases and J 6 bases, with 13 bases left between them. The germline V gene encodes CDR1 MGHDK and CDR2 SYGVNS. CDR3 size: 13 residues. The CDR3 spells CASSGHVNGEQYF. CDR3 DNA sequence: TGTGCCAGCAGTGGACATGTGAATGGCGAGCAGTACTTC.

This chain connects TRBV5-4 to TRBJ1-1; TRBD1 is a possible D gene (5 bases). V lost 2 bases and J 0 bases, leaving 11 bases between the germline ends. CDR1 and CDR2 from the germline V gene are SGHNT and YYREEE (reference sequence). This CDR3 contains 15 residues. As DNA, the CDR3 is TGTGCCAGCAGCTTAATAGACAGAATGAACACTGAAGCTTTCTTT. Translated, it gives CASSLIDRMNTEAFF.

V usage is TRBV5-6 and J usage is TRBJ2-3, with D possibly matching TRBD1 (5 bases). This CDR3 spans 12 amino acids. Germline V gene data show CDR1 as SGHDT and CDR2 as YYEEEE. Between the trimmed V and J ends, which lost 2 bases and 12 bases, there was a span of 13 bases. Here the CDR3 reads CASSLGALGQYF. CDR3 bases: TGTGCCAGCAGCTTAGGGGCCCTGGGTCAGTATTTT.

The genes are TRBV19 and TRBJ2-1; D uncertain. The germline CDR1 and CDR2 sequences are LNHDA and SQIVND (reference sequence). The CDR3 covers 16 residues. Trimming took 3 bases from V and 0 from J, leaving 12 bases between them. CDR3 sequence (DNA): TGTGCCAGTAGTATGACCGTCCCGAGCTCCTACAATGAGCAGTTCTTC. It translates to CASSMTVPSSYNEQFF.

The CDR3 DNA sequence: TGTGCCAGCAGCAGGGGACTAGCGGTACAAGAGACCCAGTACTTC. Translating gives CASSRGLAVQETQYF. This sequence joins TRBV5-6 and TRBJ2-5; TRBD2 matches 11 bases. The germline V gene encodes CDR1 SGHDT and CDR2 YYEEEE. The CDR3 consists of 15 residues. Trimming at V came to 4 bases and at J to 2 bases, leaving 4 bases not matched to a gene.

This clone has more than one count but fewer than ten. The chain joins TRBV6-5 to TRBJ2-1; 7 positions match TRBD1. Germline-derived CDR1 and CDR2 are MNHEY and SVGAGI. The CDR3 sequence is 13 residues long. The junction had 4 bases not matched to a gene; V was cut back by 2 bases and J by 9 bases. The DNA of the CDR3 is TGTGCCAGCAGTTACCTACAGGGGCGTGAGCAGTTCTTC. Protein product: CASSYLQGREQFF.

The chain employs TRBV18 and TRBJ2-7; D is uncertain. Between the trimmed V and J ends, which lost 3 bases and 3 bases, there was a span of 6 bases. The CDR3 is 12 residues long. CDR1 KGHSH and CDR2 LQKENI come from the germline V gene. For the CDR3, the DNA is TGTGCCAGCTCACCCCGGGTCTACGAGCAGTACTTC. As protein: CASSPRVYEQYF.

This clone has a handful of counts. The chain couples TRBV5-4 to TRBJ2-3; 9 bases agree with TRBD1. J was trimmed by 2 bases and V by 2 bases; bases with no gene match: 6. CDR1 and CDR2 from the germline V gene are SGHNT and YYREEE (reference sequence). This CDR3 has 16 residues. The CDR3 DNA reads TGTGCCAGCAGCTTAGACTGGGACAGGGTCACAGATACGCAGTATTTT. Its translation is CASSLDWDRVTDTQYF.

This clone was picked up a small number of times. CDR3 in DNA: TGTGCCAGCAGCGTGCAAGGACAGAACACCGGGGAGCTGTTTTTT. It translates to CASSVQGQNTGELFF. V is TRBV9 and J is TRBJ2-2; maybe TRBD1 (5 bases). Germline V gene lookup returns CDR1 SGDLS and CDR2 YYNGEE. Trimming removed 2 bases from V and 1 base from J, with 9 bases in between. There are 15 residues in the CDR3.

The V and J genes are TRBV27 and TRBJ1-1, with TRBD1 as a possible D gene (5 bases). The CDR3 length is 14 residues. V was pared by 7 bases and J by 0 bases, with 12 bases between. Germline assignment: CDR1 MNHEY and CDR2 SMNVEV (reference sequence). The CDR3 coding sequence is TGTGCCAGCATTGGGGGTATCATGAACACTGAAGCTTTCTTT. Translating it yields CASIGGIMNTEAFF.

V gene TRBV4-1 combines with J gene TRBJ1-4; D is unclear. Germline V gene data show CDR1 as MGHRA and CDR2 as YSYEKL. V lost 1 base and J lost 5, with 11 bases in between. CDR3 length: 15 residues. CDR3: CASSQVWASNEKLFF. CDR3 nucleotides: TGCGCCAGCAGCCAAGTTTGGGCATCGAATGAAAAACTGTTTTTT.

This clone was detected a few times. The chain couples TRBV5-4 to TRBJ1-2; perhaps TRBD1 as D (6 bases). The CDR3 totals 17 residues. The V and J ends lost 1 base and 1 base respectively, with 17 bases between them. Germline V gene data show CDR1 as SGHNT and CDR2 as YYREEE (reference sequence). This chain's CDR3 is CASSLPGTSFFNYGYTF. CDR3 nucleotides: TGTGCCAGCAGCTTGCCCGGGACAAGTTTTTTTAACTATGGCTACACCTTC.

This clone was found a few times. The J gene is TRBJ2-5, the V gene TRBV11-2; no clear D gene. There are 11 residues in the CDR3. V was clipped by 0 bases and J by 7 bases, with 3 bases between them. The germline V gene has CDR1 SGHAT and CDR2 FQNNGV. Here the CDR3 DNA reads TGTGCCAGCAGCTTAGATGGGACCCAGTACTTC. Translation gives CASSLDGTQYF.

This chain connects TRBV9 to TRBJ2-3; TRBD1 aligns across 7 bases. The V and J ends lost 3 bases and 0 bases, in that order; junction bases with no gene match: 4. The CDR3 is 15 residues long. Per germline, CDR1 SGDLS and CDR2 YYNGEE. As DNA, the CDR3 is TGTGCCAGCAGCGACAGGGGCCCTAGCACAGATACGCAGTATTTT. As protein: CASSDRGPSTDTQYF.